This TCR beta chain emerged from a study of T cells in Graves' hyperthyroidism and ophthalmopathy. General study points: Peripheral blood also featured most of the thyroid clonotypes expanded above 0.001.

As for this clonotype: No antigen is known for it.

CDR1 and CDR2 (germline): SEHNR, FQNEAQ (reference sequence). This CDR3 region has 15 residues. Trimming pared 5 bases from V and 3 bases from J, leaving 14 bases between. The source material, RNA transcripts, was used to amplify TCR beta CDR3 regions. An initial round of RT-PCR targeting the TCR CDR3 relied on the HTBI primer set. TCRdb used MiXCR to reprocess the multiplex PCR reads, holding one entry per CDR3 protein. The sample carries a few hundred thousand distinct CDR3 sequences, more than 20% recorded once. This sequence was found in a man between 18 and 35 years old with Graves' hyperthyroidism. This chain uses TRBV7-9 with TRBJ1-5; D unclear. The sequenced sample consisted of blood. This CDR3 reads CASSPDGRNNQPQHF. For the CDR3, the DNA is TGTGCCAGCAGCCCCGATGGACGAAACAATCAGCCCCAGCATTTT.